This T cell receptor (beta chain) emerged from a study of OX40 agonist ivuxolimab in advanced cancers. Overall study findings and caveats: The study observed clonal expansion of CD4+ and CD8+ blood T cells by week 6 at 0.1 to 3.0 mg/kg. Researchers did not establish what antigens the expanded peripheral T cells target. Among some nonresponders, normalized T-cell clonal expansion was also low.

CDR3 length: 14 residues. Germline V gene data show CDR1 as KGHSH and CDR2 as LQKENI. With 2 bases removed from V and 8 bases from J, the gap between germline ends came to 10 bases. This clone was counted only a few times. Its cognate antigen is unknown. Assay used: immunoSEQ multiplex PCR; TCRdb lists only in-frame clones, some missing. The sample has about 83,000 clones; 84% are singletons. Specimen: CD4+ or CD8+ T cells sorted from blood, collected in a trial of the OX40 agonist ivuxolimab. This chain joins TRBV18 and TRBJ1-6; D may be TRBD1 (6 bases). The source of this sequence is an adult with an advanced solid tumor such as melanoma, head and neck, liver or kidney cancer. The CDR3 DNA sequence: TGTGCCAGCTCACCAACAGGGATGGATTCACCCCTCCACTTT. Amino acids: CASSPTGMDSPLHF.